This record covers a single TCR beta chain. These data come from a study of blood T cell repertoires in COVID-19. V was cut by 2 bases and J by 8 bases, with 10 bases left in between. CDR1 and CDR2 from the germline V gene are MNHNS and SASEGT. The CDR3 extends over 13 amino acids. Profiled with immunoSEQ multiplex PCR; TCRdb holds only in-frame clones, not every one. The sample consists of under 150,000 clones, 87% of them appearing once. The TCR originated in a man between 50 and 59 years old with active COVID-19. Sequencing used peripheral blood. V usage is TRBV6-1 and J usage is TRBJ1-5; D call uncertain. Here the CDR3 reads CASSEWWEKPQHF. For the CDR3, the DNA is TGTGCCAGCAGTGAATGGTGGGAGAAGCCCCAGCATTTT.